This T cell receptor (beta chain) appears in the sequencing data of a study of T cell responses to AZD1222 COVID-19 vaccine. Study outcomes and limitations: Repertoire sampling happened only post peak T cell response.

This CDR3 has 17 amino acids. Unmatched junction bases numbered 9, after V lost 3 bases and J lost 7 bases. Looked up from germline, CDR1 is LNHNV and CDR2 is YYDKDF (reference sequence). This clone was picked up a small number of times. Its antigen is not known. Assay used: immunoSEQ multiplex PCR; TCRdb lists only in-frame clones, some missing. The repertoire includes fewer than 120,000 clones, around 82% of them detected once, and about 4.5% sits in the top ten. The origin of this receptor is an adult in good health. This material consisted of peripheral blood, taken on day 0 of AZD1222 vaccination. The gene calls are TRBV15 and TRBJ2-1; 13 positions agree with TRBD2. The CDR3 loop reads CATSRVSGTSGVNEQFF. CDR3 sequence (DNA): TGTGCCACCAGCAGGGTCTCCGGGACTAGCGGGGTTAATGAGCAGTTCTTC.